The next 28 T cell receptor beta chains were all read from a single sample in a study of T cell repertoires in cytomegalovirus infection. TCRdb independently ran MiXCR on the reads; one entry per CDR3 protein. The data show about 180,000 distinct CDR3 sequences, 15% to 20% seen once. Sequences were obtained from CD8+ T cells from PBMCs. These receptors came from a human donor in good health (CMV status not recorded). Some clones in this sample may be carry-over from other donors' samples.

The rearrangement uses TRBV10-3 and TRBJ1-2; TRBD1 aligns across 7 bases. There are 18 residues in the CDR3. V was pared by 3 bases and J by 6 bases, with 19 bases of the junction left unmatched. Per germline, CDR1 ENHRY and CDR2 SYGVKD. CDR3: CAISDSATSTGWRDGYTF. In DNA form, the CDR3 reads TGTGCCATCAGTGATTCCGCTACATCGACAGGGTGGAGAGATGGCTACACCTTC.

The chain employs TRBV10-3 and TRBJ1-4, with D unclear. The CDR3 length is 15 residues. Between the trimmed V and J ends, which lost 2 bases and 1 base, there was a span of 8 bases. Germline V gene data show CDR1 as ENHRY and CDR2 as SYGVKD. CDR3 sequence reads: CAISEAAGTNEKLFF. The CDR3 coding sequence is TGTGCCATCAGTGAGGCGGCCGGAACTAATGAAAAACTGTTTTTT.

This clonotype was picked up a small number of times. The chain employs TRBV7-6 and TRBJ2-1; 10 nucleotides align to TRBD1. Trimming removed 5 bases from V and 2 bases from J; junction bases left unmatched: 12. Germline V CDR1 and CDR2: SGHVS, FNYEAQ. This CDR3 is built from 18 residues. The CDR3 DNA follows: TGTGCCAGCAGCGCCCCGTTAACCGGGACAGGGGCCTACAATGAGCAGTTCTTC. This encodes CASSAPLTGTGAYNEQFF.

The V gene is TRBV7-2, the J gene TRBJ2-7; D ambiguous. The CDR3 is 15 residues long. Germline CDR1 reads SGHTA; CDR2 reads FQGNSA. V lost 5 bases to trimming and J lost 0 bases, with 14 bases between them. CDR3 loop: CASSPWVGSSYEQYF. Written as DNA, the CDR3 is TGTGCCAGCAGCCCATGGGTGGGAAGCTCCTACGAGCAGTACTTC.

The V call is TRBV14, the J call TRBJ2-2, with a tentative D call TRBD2 (6 bases). Germline CDR1 reads SGHDN; CDR2 reads FVKESK. V was shortened by 1 base and J by 3 bases, with 6 bases between the two germline ends. The CDR3 is made up of 14 amino acids. The chain's CDR3 is CASSQGGDTGELFF. Here the CDR3 DNA reads TGTGCCAGCAGCCAAGGCGGGGACACCGGGGAGCTGTTTTTT.

V is TRBV2 and J is TRBJ1-3, with D perhaps matching TRBD1 (6 bases). V was trimmed by 9 bases and J by 3 bases, leaving 12 bases between them. Germline CDR1 and CDR2: SNHLY and FYNNEI. CDR3 length equals 13 residues. The CDR3 loop reads CARQGIDGNTIYF. CDR3 nucleotides: TGTGCCAGGCAGGGGATAGATGGAAACACCATATATTTT.

The V call is TRBV7-9, the J call TRBJ2-1; TRBD1 or TRBD2 may be the D gene (5 bases each). CDR3 length: 17 residues. With 5 bases removed from V and 4 bases from J, the gap between germline ends came to 21 bases. CDR1 is SEHNR, CDR2 FQNEAQ, per germline (reference sequence). This CDR3 reads CASSPLEGRALYNEQFF. CDR3 nucleotide sequence: TGTGCCAGCAGCCCCCTCGAGGGCAGGGCCCTTTACAATGAGCAGTTCTTC.

V is TRBV7-2 and J is TRBJ2-5; 7 bases match TRBD2. CDR1 is SGHTA and CDR2 is FQGNSA in the germline V gene. The J segment lost 2 bases and the V segment lost 1 base, leaving 4 bases of the junction unmatched. The CDR3 sequence is 15 residues long. CDR3 in amino acids: CASSLGGGVQETQYF. CDR3 coding DNA: TGTGCCAGCAGCTTAGGGGGGGGGGTGCAAGAGACCCAGTACTTC.

J is TRBJ1-1 and V is TRBV7-6; tentative D call: TRBD1 (5 bases). Germline assignment: CDR1 SGHVS and CDR2 FNYEAQ. V lost 5 bases and J 0 bases, leaving 10 bases between the germline ends. The length of the CDR3 is 14 residues. The CDR3 sequence is CASSLTAMNTEAFF. CDR3 nucleotide sequence: TGTGCCAGCAGCCTGACAGCTATGAACACTGAAGCTTTCTTT.

The rearrangement uses TRBV9 and TRBJ2-1; no reliable D call. Germline V lookup: CDR1 SGDLS, CDR2 YYNGEE. Trimming cost V 4 bases and J 9 bases, with 11 bases left between them. This CDR3 contains 12 residues. The CDR3 coding sequence is TGTGCCAGCAGCACCACCTCCCTTGAGCAGTTCTTC. Protein sequence: CASSTTSLEQFF.

V usage is TRBV11-2 and J usage is TRBJ2-5; the D is unclear. V was pared by 0 bases and J by 2 bases, with 10 bases between. Looked up from germline, CDR1 is SGHAT and CDR2 is FQNNGV. CDR3 length: 15 amino acids. CDR3 nucleotides: TGTGCCAGCAGCTTAGAGTTCCAACCTCAAGAGACCCAGTACTTC. The encoded protein is CASSLEFQPQETQYF. Complete variable domain (other parts from reference TRBV11-2 and TRBJ2-5): EAGVAQSPRYKIIEKRQSVAFWCNPISGHATLYWYQQILGQGPKLLIQFQNNGVVDDSQLPKDRFSAERLKGVDSTLKIQPAKLEDSAVYLCASSLEFQPQETQYFGPGTRLLVL.

The chain combines TRBV18 with TRBJ1-2, with 7 bases lining up with TRBD1. Germline V gene lookup returns CDR1 KGHSH and CDR2 LQKENI. V shed 0 bases and J 6 bases; nucleotides not matched to a gene: 4. The CDR3 totals 14 residues. CDR3 DNA: TGTGCCAGCTCACCACCTTATGACAGGGATGGCTACACCTTC. Protein product: CASSPPYDRDGYTF.

On this clonotype: In this CDR3 the conserved last residue, phenylalanine or tryptophan, is missing, so a read error is likely. The chain links TRBV6-1 to TRBJ1-2; TRBD1 aligns across 9 bases. The CDR3 runs 15 residues. Germline-derived CDR1 and CDR2 are MNHNS and SASEGT. Trimming took 6 bases from V and 6 from J; bases not matched to a gene: 11. The CDR3 region has the DNA TGTGCCAGCAGGCGACAGGACAGGGGACGAAATGGCTACACCTCC. Translation: CASRRQDRGRNGYTS.

This rearrangement joins TRBV6-2 or TRBV6-3 to TRBJ1-1; the D gene is possibly TRBD1 (5 bases). Looked up from germline, CDR1 is MNHEY and CDR2 is SVGEGT. This CDR3 has 16 residues. V was cut by 6 bases and J by 0 bases, with 17 bases left in between. The CDR3 here is CASRAVGEDMNTEAFF. In DNA, the CDR3 is TGTGCCAGCAGGGCCGTCGGGGAGGACATGAACACTGAAGCTTTCTTT.

The chain uses TRBV7-8 and TRBJ1-2; TRBD1 matches at 8 bases. CDR1 and CDR2 (germline): SGHVS, FQNEAQ. J was trimmed by 4 bases and V by 5 bases; bases with no gene match: 9. This CDR3 contains 15 residues. The CDR3 loop is CASSGTRGPAYGYTF. In nucleotides, the CDR3 is TGTGCCAGCAGCGGAACCAGGGGGCCTGCCTATGGCTACACCTTC.

The V call is TRBV28, the J call TRBJ2-1, with D possibly matching TRBD2 (5 bases). This CDR3 contains 13 residues. The germline gives CDR1 MDHEN, CDR2 SYDVKM. V lost 8 bases to trimming and J lost 15 bases, with 23 bases between them. CDR3 sequence: CASQYGVASPGFF. CDR3 sequence (DNA): TGTGCCAGCCAGTACGGGGTGGCTAGCCCAGGGTTCTTC.

The V and J genes are TRBV6-2 or TRBV6-3 and TRBJ2-3; 10 positions agree with TRBD2. V lost 2 bases to trimming and J lost 2 bases; unmatched junction nucleotides: 7. This CDR3 contains 17 residues. Germline V CDR1 and CDR2: MNHEY, SVGEGT. CDR3 residues: CASSYTRAGGATDTQYF. CDR3 bases: TGTGCCAGCAGTTACACGAGAGCGGGGGGGGCCACAGATACGCAGTATTTT.

This clonotype was counted between two and nine times. The V gene is TRBV7-9, the J gene TRBJ2-5; 8 nucleotides align to TRBD1. The CDR3 extends over 16 amino acids. The J segment lost 4 bases and the V segment lost 5 bases, leaving 12 bases of the junction unmatched. Germline values: CDR1 SEHNR, CDR2 FQNEAQ (reference sequence). The CDR3 region has the DNA TGTGCCAGCAGCGCAGCGACAGGGGAAGACAGAGAGACCCAGTACTTC. Its protein is CASSAATGEDRETQYF.

Many counts were recorded for this clonotype. The CDR3 is CASSQDPGTEAFF. CDR3 sequence (DNA): TGCGCCAGCAGCCAAGATCCTGGGACTGAAGCTTTCTTT. V is TRBV4-1 and J is TRBJ1-1; D call uncertain. V was clipped by 0 bases and J by 5 bases, with 7 bases between them. This CDR3 has 13 amino acids. In germline, CDR1 is MGHRA, CDR2 YSYEKL.

This rearrangement joins TRBV12-3 or TRBV12-4 to TRBJ1-2; D not resolved. V shed 3 bases and J shed 6 bases, with 8 bases lying between them. The CDR3 totals 12 residues. CDR3 in amino acids: CASSFWADGYTF. The CDR3 DNA reads as TGTGCCAGCAGTTTCTGGGCGGATGGCTACACCTTC.

The chain has TRBV7-6 and TRBJ2-3; 11 bases map to TRBD1. The germline gives CDR1 SGHVS, CDR2 FNYEAQ. The CDR3 totals 16 residues. V was clipped by 5 bases and J by 1 base; unmatched bases: 5. This chain's CDR3 is CASSPGTGGGTDTQYF. The CDR3 DNA is TGTGCCAGCAGCCCCGGGACAGGGGGTGGCACAGATACGCAGTATTTT. Supplemented by reference TRBV7-6 and TRBJ2-3, the full variable domain reads GAGVSQSPRYKVTKRGQDVALRCDPISGHVSLYWYRQALGQGPEFLTYFNYEAQQDKSGLPNDRFSAERPEGSISTLTIQRTEQRDSAMYRCASSPGTGGGTDTQYFGPGTRLTVL.

This clonotype was counted a few times. This chain connects TRBV7-9 to TRBJ1-5; 8 positions match TRBD1. Trimming removed 4 bases from V and 3 bases from J; junction bases left unmatched: 5. CDR1 and CDR2 from the germline V gene are SEHNR and FQNEAQ (reference sequence). The CDR3 contains 15 residues. As DNA, the CDR3 is TGTGCCAGCAGCTCCAACAGGGGGGCCAATCAGCCCCAGCATTTT. It codes for CASSSNRGANQPQHF. The variable domain in full, completed from reference TRBV7-9 and TRBJ1-5, reads DTGVSQNPRHKITKRGQNVTFRCDPISEHNRLYWYRQTLGQGPEFLTYFQNEAQLEKSRLLSDRFSAERPKGSFSTLEIQRTEQGDSAMYLCASSSNRGANQPQHFGDGTRLSIL.

This sequence joins TRBV15 and TRBJ1-1; TRBD1 matches at 9 bases. The CDR3 loop spans 15 amino acids. Trimming cost V 3 bases and J 3 bases; bases outside gene matches: 5. CDR1 LNHNV and CDR2 YYDKDF come from the germline V gene (reference sequence). The CDR3 DNA follows: TGTGCCACCAGCAGGAGGGACAGGGCTGACACTGAAGCTTTCTTT. Translation gives CATSRRDRADTEAFF.

This clonotype was seen only a few times. This chain connects TRBV23-1 to TRBJ2-3; unclear D gene. TRBV23-1 is an ORF, and what it does is uncertain. The CDR3 consists of 14 residues. V dropped 4 bases and J dropped 2 bases, with 10 bases sitting between them. The CDR3 bases are TGCGCCAGCAGTCCCCCTTGCTACACAGATACGCAGTATTTT. Amino acid sequence: CASSPPCYTDTQYF.

The rearrangement links TRBV2 to TRBJ1-5, with unresolved D. The CDR3 consists of 15 residues. With 6 bases removed from V and 0 bases from J, the gap between germline ends came to 12 bases. CDR1 SNHLY and CDR2 FYNNEI come from the germline V gene. In DNA, the CDR3 is TGTGCCAGCAGGGCAAATGGGTATAGCAATCAGCCCCAGCATTTT. Translating it yields CASRANGYSNQPQHF.

In this sample, this clonotype turned up a few times. CDR3 sequence (DNA): TGTGCCAGCAGTTTAGCGCTAGGGTTTACATTGGATGAAAAACTGTTTTTT. Its protein product is CASSLALGFTLDEKLFF. The chain has TRBV12-3 or TRBV12-4 and TRBJ1-4; D is unclear. The CDR3 runs to 17 residues. Trimming pared 0 bases from V and 6 bases from J, leaving 17 bases between.

The V call is TRBV5-5, the J call TRBJ2-1; 7 nucleotides line up with TRBD1. V dropped 0 bases and J dropped 8; count of bases not matched to a gene: 5. The CDR3 contains 14 residues. Germline-derived CDR1 and CDR2 are SGHKS and YYEKEE (reference sequence). The CDR3 DNA follows: TGTGCCAGCAGCTTGGTGACAGGGTACGATGAGCAGTTCTTC. Its translation is CASSLVTGYDEQFF.

The gene calls are TRBV6-6 and TRBJ1-2, with TRBD1 matching 8 bases. Germline CDR1 and CDR2: MNHNY and SVGAGI (reference sequence). Trimming removed 8 bases from V and 4 bases from J; junction bases left unmatched: 12. CDR3 length: 15 residues. CDR3 bases: TGTGCCAGCGCCTCACAGGGGGAAGGTAGCTATGGCTACACCTTC. Its translation: CASASQGEGSYGYTF.